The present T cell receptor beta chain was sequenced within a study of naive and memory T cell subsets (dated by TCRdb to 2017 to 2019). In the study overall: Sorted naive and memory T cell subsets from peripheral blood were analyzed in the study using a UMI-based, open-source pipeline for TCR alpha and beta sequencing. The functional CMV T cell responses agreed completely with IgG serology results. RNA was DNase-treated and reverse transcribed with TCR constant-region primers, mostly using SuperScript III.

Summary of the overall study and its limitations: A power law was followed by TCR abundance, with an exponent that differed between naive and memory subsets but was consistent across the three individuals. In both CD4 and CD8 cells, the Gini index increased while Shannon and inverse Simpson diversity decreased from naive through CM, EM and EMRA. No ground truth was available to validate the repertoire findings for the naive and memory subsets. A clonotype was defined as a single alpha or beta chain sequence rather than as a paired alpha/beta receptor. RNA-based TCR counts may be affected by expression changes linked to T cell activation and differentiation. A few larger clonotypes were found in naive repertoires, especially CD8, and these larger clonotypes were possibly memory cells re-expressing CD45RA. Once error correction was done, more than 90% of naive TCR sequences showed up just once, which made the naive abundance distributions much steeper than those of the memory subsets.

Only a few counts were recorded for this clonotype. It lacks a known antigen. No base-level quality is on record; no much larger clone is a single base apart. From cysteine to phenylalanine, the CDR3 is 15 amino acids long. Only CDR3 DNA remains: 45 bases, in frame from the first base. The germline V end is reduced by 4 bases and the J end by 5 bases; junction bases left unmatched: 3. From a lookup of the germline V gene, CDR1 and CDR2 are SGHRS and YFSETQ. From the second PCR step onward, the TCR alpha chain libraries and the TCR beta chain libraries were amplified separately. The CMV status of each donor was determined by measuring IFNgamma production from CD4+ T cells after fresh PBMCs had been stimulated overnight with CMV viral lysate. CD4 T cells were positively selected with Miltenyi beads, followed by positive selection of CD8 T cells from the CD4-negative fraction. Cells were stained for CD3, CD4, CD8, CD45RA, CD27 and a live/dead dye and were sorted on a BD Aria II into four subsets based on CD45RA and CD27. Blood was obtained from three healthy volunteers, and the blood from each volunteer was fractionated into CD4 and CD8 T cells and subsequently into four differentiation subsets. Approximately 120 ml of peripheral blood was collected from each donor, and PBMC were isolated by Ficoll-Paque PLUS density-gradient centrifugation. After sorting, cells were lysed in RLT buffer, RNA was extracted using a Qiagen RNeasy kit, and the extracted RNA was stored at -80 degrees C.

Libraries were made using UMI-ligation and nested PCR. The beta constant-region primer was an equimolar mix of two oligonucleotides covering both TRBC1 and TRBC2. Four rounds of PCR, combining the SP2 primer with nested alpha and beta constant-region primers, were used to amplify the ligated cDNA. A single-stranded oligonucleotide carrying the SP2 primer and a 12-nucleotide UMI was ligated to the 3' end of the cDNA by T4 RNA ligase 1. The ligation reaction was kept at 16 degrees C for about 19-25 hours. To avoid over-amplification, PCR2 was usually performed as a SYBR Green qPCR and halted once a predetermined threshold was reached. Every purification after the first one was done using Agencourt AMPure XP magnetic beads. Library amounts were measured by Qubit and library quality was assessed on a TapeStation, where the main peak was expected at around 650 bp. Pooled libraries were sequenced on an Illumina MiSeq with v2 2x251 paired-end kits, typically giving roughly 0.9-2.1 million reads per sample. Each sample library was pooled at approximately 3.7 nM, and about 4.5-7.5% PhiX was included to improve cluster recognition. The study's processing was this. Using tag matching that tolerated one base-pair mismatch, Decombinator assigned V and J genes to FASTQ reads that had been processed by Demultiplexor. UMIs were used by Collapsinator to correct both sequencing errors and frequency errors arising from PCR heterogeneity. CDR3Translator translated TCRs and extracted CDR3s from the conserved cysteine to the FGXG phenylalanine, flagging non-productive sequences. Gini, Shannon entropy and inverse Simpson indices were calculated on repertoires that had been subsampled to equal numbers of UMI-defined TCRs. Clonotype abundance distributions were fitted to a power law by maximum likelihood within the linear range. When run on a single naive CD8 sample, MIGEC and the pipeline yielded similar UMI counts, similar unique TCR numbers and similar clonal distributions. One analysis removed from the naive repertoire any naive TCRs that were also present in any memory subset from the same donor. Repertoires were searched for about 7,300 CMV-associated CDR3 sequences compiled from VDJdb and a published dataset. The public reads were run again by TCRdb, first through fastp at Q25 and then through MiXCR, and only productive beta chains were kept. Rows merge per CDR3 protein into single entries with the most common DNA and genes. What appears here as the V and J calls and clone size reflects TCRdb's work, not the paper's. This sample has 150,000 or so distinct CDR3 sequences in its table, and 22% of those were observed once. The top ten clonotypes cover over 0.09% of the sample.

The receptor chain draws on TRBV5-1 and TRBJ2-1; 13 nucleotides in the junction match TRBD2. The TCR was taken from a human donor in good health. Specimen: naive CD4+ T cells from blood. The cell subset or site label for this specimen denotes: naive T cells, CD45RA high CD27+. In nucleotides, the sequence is TGCGCCAGCAGCGGACTAGCGGGAGAGGACAATGAGCAGTTCTTC. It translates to CASSGLAGEDNEQFF.